The clone carrying this T cell receptor beta chain has only a few counts. This sample was included in a study of Graves' ophthalmopathy and Graves' hyperthyroidism. The study amplified TCR beta CDR3 regions using RNA transcripts. Investigators did first-round RT-PCR with HTBI primers, then second-round multiplex PCR. TCRdb processed the multiplex PCR reads anew with MiXCR; each CDR3 protein has one entry. The profile shows approximately 410,000 distinct CDR3 sequences, about 16% of them singletons. Germline V lookup: CDR1 KGHSH, CDR2 LQKENI. V lost 0 bases and J lost 2, with 5 bases in between. The CDR3 loop spans 13 amino acids. Someone took the PBMCs out of roughly 10 ml of fresh peripheral blood.

This receptor was taken from a woman between 18 and 29 years old with stable Graves' hyperthyroidism. The gene calls are TRBV18 and TRBJ2-7; D is unresolved. The sequencing sample was made of peripheral blood. Here the CDR3 reads CASSPPDPYEQYF. In DNA form, the CDR3 reads TGTGCCAGCTCACCACCGGATCCCTACGAGCAGTACTTC.